The 7 T cell receptor beta chains below come from one sample, sequenced in a study of blood T cell repertoires in COVID-19 (TCRdb year 2020). Library generation was performed with the immunoSEQ multiplex PCR assay. TCRdb carries this immuneACCESS record with in-frame sequences only. Its versions omit some clonotypes, under half of them owing to an unresolved V gene in the studies checked, with the rest unexplained. For this sample there are 90,000 to 150,000 clones; 75% to 80% appear just once. 7.9% of the sample is in the top ten clones. Sequencing input: peripheral blood. Receptors were obtained from a human donor in a cohort sampled during active COVID-19.

J is TRBJ1-2 and V is TRBV12-3 or TRBV12-4; D is ambiguous. The CDR3 sequence is 12 residues long. The V end was cut by 1 base, the J end by 7 bases, with 7 bases between. The CDR3 region is CASSLGRVGYTF. CDR3 nucleotide sequence: TGTGCCAGCAGTTTAGGGCGGGTTGGCTACACCTTC.

With respect to this clone: This specimen includes other DNA sequences encoding the same CDR3. The rearrangement uses TRBV27 and TRBJ2-7, with 8 bases identical to TRBD1. Germline V CDR1 and CDR2: MNHEY, SMNVEV (reference sequence). The CDR3 totals 14 residues. The J segment lost 2 bases and the V segment lost 4 bases, leaving 4 bases of the junction unmatched. This CDR3 reads CASSSGQGPYEQYF. CDR3 nucleotides: TGTGCCAGCAGTTCCGGACAGGGACCCTACGAGCAGTACTTC.

This chain connects TRBV18 to TRBJ1-1; D might be TRBD1 (5 bases). The CDR3 is made up of 17 amino acids. Germline V CDR1 and CDR2: KGHSH, LQKENI. Between the trimmed V and J ends, which lost 5 bases and 6 bases, there was a span of 25 bases. CDR3 in amino acids: CASSSSTAGPSHAEAFF. The CDR3 DNA follows: TGTGCCAGCTCATCGTCGACAGCGGGGCCGAGTCACGCTGAAGCTTTCTTT.

This clone has just one count. The chain is built from TRBV13 and TRBJ2-7; D not certain. The V end was cut by 0 bases, the J end by 6 bases, with 12 bases between. CDR3 length equals 14 residues. Germline V lookup: CDR1 PRHDT, CDR2 FYEKMQ (reference sequence). The CDR3 is CASSLGQALGEQYF. The CDR3 DNA sequence: TGTGCCAGCAGCTTAGGGCAGGCGTTGGGCGAGCAGTACTTC.

This clone was observed a single time. The J gene is TRBJ1-3, the V gene TRBV18, with D perhaps matching TRBD1 (5 bases). Germline values: CDR1 KGHSH, CDR2 LQKENI. Trimming pared 2 bases from V and 4 bases from J, leaving 12 bases between. The CDR3 spans 15 residues. DNA of the CDR3: TGTGCCAGCTCACCATGGGGGGGATCCGGAAACACCATATATTTT. Its translation is CASSPWGGSGNTIYF.

The rearrangement uses TRBV4-1 and TRBJ2-5, with TRBD2 matching over 10 bases. Germline loops: CDR1 MGHRA, CDR2 YSYEKL. The CDR3 totals 17 residues. J lost 0 bases, V lost 1 base, and 5 bases had no gene match. The CDR3 region has the DNA TGCGCCAGCAGCCAAGCCCGACTAGCGGGCGACCAAGAGACCCAGTACTTC. This translates into CASSQARLAGDQETQYF.

The chain links TRBV4-1 to TRBJ2-7, with TRBD1 matching over 11 bases. Germline CDR1 is MGHRA and CDR2 is YSYEKL. Germline trimming cut 4 bases from V and 4 bases from J; bases unmatched to any gene: 3. This CDR3 spans 14 amino acids. CDR3 coding DNA: TGCGCCAGCAGCCGGGGACAGGGGGGATACGAGCAGTACTTC. Translated, it gives CASSRGQGGYEQYF.